These 20 T cell receptor beta chains came from one sample sequenced in a study of cytomegalovirus exposure and HLA in healthy donors. The primer mix had 60 Vbeta and 13 Jbeta primers. Sequenced by immunoSEQ multiplex PCR; TCRdb stores in-frame clones only, minus some. This sample has 200,000 to 250,000 clones; approximately 80% occur once, and the top ten carry about 1.7%. Sequenced input: PBMCs. These TCRs come from a man in his forties or fifties in good health and CMV-seronegative.

In its sample, this clone was seen a few times. The rearrangement uses TRBV30 and TRBJ1-2; TRBD1 might be the D (6 bases). Germline loops: CDR1 GTSNPN, CDR2 SVGIG (reference sequence). CDR3 length equals 15 residues. Trimming took 1 base from V and 0 from J, leaving 12 bases between them. Here the CDR3 reads CAWSGGGRSNYGYTF. The CDR3 DNA is TGTGCCTGGAGTGGCGGGGGGCGATCTAACTATGGCTACACCTTC.

The rearrangement links TRBV10-3 to TRBJ1-2; 9 nucleotides line up with TRBD1. The CDR3 is made up of 14 amino acids. The germline gives CDR1 ENHRY, CDR2 SYGVKD. Unmatched junction bases numbered 7, after V lost 6 bases and J lost 5 bases. CDR3 coding DNA: TGTGCCATCAGCCCGGGACAGGGTCAGTATGGCTACACCTTC. This translates into CAISPGQGQYGYTF.

The J gene is TRBJ2-7, the V gene TRBV4-1; 14 bases line up with TRBD2. CDR3 length: 17 amino acids. Germline loops: CDR1 MGHRA, CDR2 YSYEKL. Unmatched junction bases numbered 4, after V lost 2 bases and J lost 1 base. The CDR3 sequence: CASSQSGTSGGSYEQYF. The CDR3 nucleotides are TGCGCCAGCAGCCAATCCGGGACTAGCGGGGGATCCTACGAGCAGTACTTC.

This clone was seen once. DNA of the CDR3: TGTGCCAGCAGCTCTAAGGGAGGAACTAATGAAAAACTGTTTTTT. Amino acid sequence: CASSSKGGTNEKLFF. The V call is TRBV5-4, the J call TRBJ1-4; D gene ambiguous. Germline-derived CDR1 and CDR2 are SGHNT and YYREEE (reference sequence). The CDR3 spans 15 residues. Trimming left V 3 bases short and J 1 base short, with 10 bases between.

This rearrangement joins TRBV27 to TRBJ2-4; D unresolved. Looked up from germline, CDR1 is MNHEY and CDR2 is SMNVEV (reference sequence). CDR3 length: 13 amino acids. V was clipped by 2 bases and J by 15 bases, with 17 bases between them. CDR3 sequence (DNA): TGTGCCAGCAGTTTAAGAGAGCCTCACCGGTGGTACTTC. The encoded protein is CASSLREPHRWYF.

The chain is built from TRBV6-6 and TRBJ2-5, with D uncertain. TRBJ2-7 explains the end of the DNA better; the J call may be wrong. The germline gives CDR1 MNHNY, CDR2 SVGAGI (reference sequence). The CDR3 covers 13 residues. The CDR3 sequence: CASSIGPFYEQYF. CDR3 nucleotide sequence: TGTGCCAGCAGTATTGGGCCCTTCTACGAGCAGTACTTC.

This chain joins TRBV19 and TRBJ2-2, with TRBD1 matching over 8 bases. Per germline, CDR1 LNHDA and CDR2 SQIVND (reference sequence). Germline trimming cut 7 bases from V and 1 base from J; bases unmatched to any gene: 5. The CDR3 has 15 residues. CDR3 region: CASIPGTGNTGELFF. DNA for the CDR3: TGTGCCAGTATTCCCGGGACAGGGAACACCGGGGAGCTGTTTTTT.

On this clone itself: In the same sample, other DNA sequences code for this CDR3. V usage is TRBV4-2 and J usage is TRBJ2-7; 7 positions match TRBD2. The CDR3 length is 14 residues. The V gene end was trimmed by 1 base and the J gene end by 3 bases; junction bases not matched to a gene: 3. CDR1 is LGHNA and CDR2 is YNFKEQ in the germline V gene. The CDR3 reads CASSQGSGRYEQYF. The CDR3 DNA reads TGTGCCAGCAGCCAAGGTAGCGGGCGCTACGAGCAGTACTTC.

This clone has just a few counts. The chain uses TRBV18 and TRBJ1-4; D is unclear. This CDR3 is built from 14 residues. V lost 3 bases and J 0 bases, leaving 5 bases between the germline ends. CDR1 and CDR2 from the germline V gene are KGHSH and LQKENI. The CDR3 is CASSPQATNEKLFF. The CDR3 DNA reads TGTGCCAGCTCACCCCAGGCAACTAATGAAAAACTGTTTTTT.

This clone was counted only a few times. The genes are TRBV28 and TRBJ2-2; no definite D call. V was shortened by 8 bases and J by 5 bases, with 12 bases between the two germline ends. CDR3 size: 13 residues. Germline V gene data show CDR1 as MDHEN and CDR2 as SYDVKM. CDR3 DNA sequence: TGTGCCAGCGTATCCCGGAGAACCGGGGAGCTGTTTTTT. Translating gives CASVSRRTGELFF.

The chain carries TRBV7-8 and TRBJ2-7; a weak D match, TRBD1 (5 bases). The CDR3 has 15 residues. Trimming took 5 bases from V and 2 from J, leaving 16 bases between them. Germline assignment: CDR1 SGHVS and CDR2 FQNEAQ. CDR3 amino acids: CASSTTGRETYEQYF. The CDR3 DNA is TGTGCCAGCAGCACAACCGGCAGGGAAACCTACGAGCAGTACTTC.

The chain joins TRBV5-1 to TRBJ2-1; perhaps TRBD1 as D (7 bases). The germline gives CDR1 SGHRS, CDR2 YFSETQ. The V gene lost 1 base and the J gene lost 0 bases, with 14 bases spanning the gap. The CDR3 loop spans 17 amino acids. CDR3 coding DNA: TGCGCCAGCAGCTTGTCGGCAGGGGGGCTCTCCTACAATGAGCAGTTCTTC. The encoded protein is CASSLSAGGLSYNEQFF.

This clone was recorded once. The V gene is TRBV18, the J gene TRBJ1-2; 7 nucleotides align to TRBD1. The germline V gene encodes CDR1 KGHSH and CDR2 LQKENI. The V and J ends lost 2 bases and 4 bases, in that order; junction bases with no gene match: 7. This CDR3 is built from 15 residues. The CDR3 DNA follows: TGTGCCAGCTCACCATACGACAGGGCGGGCTATGGCTACACCTTC. Protein sequence: CASSPYDRAGYGYTF.

The CDR3 loop reads CASWTSGYYNEQFF. The DNA of the CDR3 is TGTGCCAGCTGGACTAGCGGTTACTACAATGAGCAGTTCTTC. The chain uses TRBV2 and TRBJ2-1; TRBD2 matches at 10 bases. CDR3 length: 14 residues. Germline V lookup: CDR1 SNHLY, CDR2 FYNNEI. The V gene end was trimmed by 8 bases and the J gene end by 3 bases; junction bases not matched to a gene: 4.

This clone appeared once. This chain links TRBV4-1 with TRBJ1-5; D is undetermined. This CDR3 is built from 16 residues. Germline CDR1 reads MGHRA; CDR2 reads YSYEKL. V lost 0 bases, J lost 4 bases, and 13 bases lay in between. The CDR3 spells CASSQEAPTWNQPQHF. CDR3 in DNA: TGCGCCAGCAGCCAAGAGGCCCCAACATGGAATCAGCCCCAGCATTTT.

As for this clone: This sample also contains other DNA sequences that code for the same CDR3. The chain joins TRBV5-1 to TRBJ2-3; D is undetermined. CDR3 size: 14 residues. In germline, CDR1 is SGHRS, CDR2 YFSETQ. V was cut by 0 bases and J by 0 bases, with 5 bases left in between. The CDR3, as DNA: TGCGCCAGCAGCTTGGCGTCTAGCACAGATACGCAGTATTTT. Translation: CASSLASSTDTQYF.

The chain joins TRBV5-1 to TRBJ1-1, with D possibly being TRBD1 (6 bases). CDR1 is SGHRS and CDR2 is YFSETQ in the germline V gene. The CDR3 spans 16 residues. Trimming pared 4 bases from V and 0 bases from J, leaving 16 bases between. CDR3 sequence reads: CASSKRTAPLNTEAFF. In DNA, the CDR3 is TGCGCCAGCAGCAAAAGGACAGCTCCCCTGAACACTGAAGCTTTCTTT. Complete variable domain (other parts from reference TRBV5-1 and TRBJ1-1): KAGVTQTPRYLIKTRGQQVTLSCSPISGHRSVSWYQQTPGQGLQFLFEYFSETQRNKGNFPGRFSGRQFSNSRSEMNVSTLELGDSALYLCASSKRTAPLNTEAFFGQGTRLTVV.

This chain uses TRBV7-9 with TRBJ2-3; a weak D match, TRBD2 (5 bases). Trimming stripped 1 base from V and 5 bases from J, with 10 bases between. The CDR3 runs 14 residues. Germline CDR1 is SEHNR and CDR2 is FQNEAQ (reference sequence). This CDR3 is CASSLGAGVDTQYF. CDR3 DNA: TGTGCCAGCAGCTTAGGGGCGGGTGTAGATACGCAGTATTTT.

The chain carries TRBV7-3 and TRBJ2-2; D is undetermined. Trimming took off 6 bases at V and 1 base at J, with 9 bases between the two ends. The CDR3 consists of 14 residues. Per germline, CDR1 SGHTA and CDR2 FQGTGA. The CDR3 here is CASSFTENTGELFF. The DNA for the CDR3 is TGTGCCAGCAGTTTTACAGAGAACACCGGGGAGCTGTTTTTT.

CDR3 region: CASSQAGTPGYTF. For the CDR3, the DNA is TGTGCCAGCAGCCAGGCCGGGACACCCGGCTACACCTTC. V is TRBV5-4 and J is TRBJ1-2; TRBD1 is a possible D gene (6 bases). The CDR3 loop spans 13 amino acids. Germline CDR1 reads SGHNT; CDR2 reads YYREEE (reference sequence). The V end lost 4 bases, the J end lost 8 bases, and 15 bases lay between the germline ends.